What follows describes a single T cell receptor beta chain. These data originate in a study of blood T cell repertoires in COVID-19. For the study at large: Samples taken during acute and convalescent COVID-19 were collected in the United States, Italy and Spain. T cells, B-cell-depleted T cells, or PBMCs provided the cDNA or gDNA that served as material.

Trimming removed 10 bases from V and 2 bases from J; junction bases left unmatched: 6. This CDR3 comprises 13 residues. CDR1 is ENHRY, CDR2 SYGVKD, per germline. Study processing details: Using reference gene primer amplification, nucleated cell counts were estimated. Using immunoSEQ multiplex PCR, the repertoire was profiled, and TCRdb retains in-frame clones only, with some absent. V, J and clone size were drawn from that table, and D and trimming were deduced from the DNA. This table holds around 50,000 clones, 86% found once. This chain links TRBV10-3 with TRBJ2-5; 8 positions match TRBD2. The sample comprised peripheral blood. The sequence was obtained from a woman of 80 years or more with acute or convalescent COVID-19. In nucleotides, the CDR3 is TGTGCCACCACTATAGCGGGACAAGAGACCCAGTACTTC. As protein: CATTIAGQETQYF.